The 8 T cell receptor beta chains below all came from one sample that was sequenced in a study of cytomegalovirus exposure and HLA in healthy donors. Researchers ran the PCR with 60 Vbeta and 13 Jbeta primers. Only in-frame clones appear in the TCRdb table, and some are missing; sequencing was by immunoSEQ multiplex PCR. This sample has about 120,000 clones, with roughly three fifths found just once. The material sequenced was PBMCs. These receptors were collected from a man aged 35 to 55 in good health and CMV-seropositive.

This clone was observed a handful of times. The chain combines TRBV6-5 with TRBJ1-2, with a possible D match to TRBD1 (5 bases). The CDR3 is made up of 16 amino acids. Germline lookup yields CDR1 MNHEY and CDR2 SVGAGI. Trimming shortened V by 2 bases and J by 2 bases, and 15 bases separated the two germline ends. The CDR3 DNA is TGTGCCAGCAGTTACGAAGCTTTACGGGGGAACTATGGCTACACCTTC. It is translated as CASSYEALRGNYGYTF.

This clone has just a few counts. The chain is built from TRBV19 and TRBJ1-5; tentative D call: TRBD1 (5 bases). The CDR3 sequence is 18 residues long. Per germline, CDR1 LNHDA and CDR2 SQIVND (reference sequence). Trimming left V 6 bases short and J 7 bases short, with 28 bases between. CDR3 nucleotide sequence: TGTGCCAGTAGCCACCCTTCATTACCGCCCCAGGGAGGCCAGCCCCAGCATTTT. Protein: CASSHPSLPPQGGQPQHF.

About this clone: This sample also contains other DNA sequences that code for the same CDR3. The V call is TRBV6-5, the J call TRBJ1-3; weak D call: TRBD1 (5 bases). V was clipped by 1 base and J by 4 bases, with 14 bases between them. The CDR3 is 16 amino acids. Germline-derived CDR1 and CDR2 are MNHEY and SVGAGI. The CDR3 loop is CASSYLGGSTGNTIYF. The CDR3 DNA sequence: TGTGCCAGCAGTTACTTGGGGGGAAGTACGGGAAACACCATATATTTT.

This rearrangement joins TRBV7-3 to TRBJ2-3; D is possibly TRBD2 (5 bases). Germline V gene data show CDR1 as SGHTA and CDR2 as FQGTGA. CDR3 length equals 13 residues. Trimming stripped 5 bases from V and 4 bases from J, with 10 bases between. The CDR3 sequence: CASSPVASDTQYF. The CDR3 region has the DNA TGTGCCAGCAGCCCCGTAGCGTCAGATACGCAGTATTTT.

The chain uses TRBV9 and TRBJ2-5; 13 positions match TRBD2. Germline CDR1 and CDR2: SGDLS and YYNGEE. The CDR3 sequence is 17 residues long. The V segment lost 0 bases and the J segment 5 bases; nucleotides outside the gene matches: 7. The CDR3 is CASSVGTSGRGLETQYF. CDR3 DNA: TGTGCCAGCAGCGTAGGGACTAGCGGGAGAGGTTTGGAGACCCAGTACTTC.

CDR3: CASSFFSGGVYNEQFF. CDR3 nucleotide sequence: TGTGCCAGCAGCTTTTTCAGCGGAGGAGTTTACAATGAGCAGTTCTTC. This chain uses TRBV5-8 with TRBJ2-1; a possible D gene is TRBD2 (5 bases). The germline V gene encodes CDR1 SGHTS and CDR2 YDEGEE. This CDR3 contains 16 residues. The V end was cut by 2 bases, the J end by 4 bases, with 16 bases between.

This clone was seen more than once but under ten times. The chain employs TRBV27 and TRBJ1-1; 10 bases are a match to TRBD1. Germline CDR1 and CDR2: MNHEY and SMNVEV (reference sequence). The CDR3 sequence is 14 residues long. Trimming at V came to 6 bases and at J to 4 bases, leaving 5 bases not matched to a gene. The CDR3 loop reads CASRDGQGGTEAFF. The CDR3 region has the DNA TGTGCCAGCAGGGATGGACAGGGGGGCACTGAAGCTTTCTTT.

The chain recombines TRBV5-1 with TRBJ2-2, with a possible D match to TRBD1 (5 bases). Between the trimmed V and J ends, which lost 0 bases and 0 bases, there was a span of 6 bases. CDR1 is SGHRS, CDR2 YFSETQ, per germline. This CDR3 is 15 amino acids long. The chain's CDR3 is CASSLGTTNTGELFF. CDR3 sequence (DNA): TGCGCCAGCAGCTTGGGGACAACGAACACCGGGGAGCTGTTTTTT.